The 31 T cell receptor beta chains presented below share a single source sample, sequenced in a study of CD8+ T cells in alopecia areata. Once RNA had been extracted, it was reverse transcribed into cDNA to act as the sequencing template. TCRdb's table, derived via immunoSEQ multiplex PCR, lists solely in-frame clones and lacks some. The repertoire holds about 120,000 clones, roughly two thirds seen once, with roughly 2.8% in the top ten. Specimen: CD4+ T cells sorted from blood. The receptor source for this set is a human donor in good health.

This clone has only a few counts. The CDR3 loop reads CASFRDRAVKGGAFF. As DNA, the CDR3 is TGTGCCAGTTTCCGGGACAGGGCAGTAAAAGGTGGAGCTTTCTTT. V is TRBV30 and J is TRBJ1-1; 9 nucleotides agree with TRBD1. This CDR3 is built from 15 residues. Germline CDR1 GTSNPN, CDR2 SVGIG (reference sequence). J gave up 10 bases and V 8 bases, and 20 bases lay outside the gene matches.

The chain combines TRBV30 with TRBJ2-5; perhaps TRBD1 as D (6 bases). Trimming stripped 1 base from V and 14 bases from J, with 20 bases between. The CDR3 runs 13 residues. From germline, CDR1 is GTSNPN and CDR2 SVGIG (reference sequence). CDR3 in amino acids: CAWSEDSSRFPYF. The CDR3 DNA follows: TGTGCCTGGAGTGAGGACAGTTCCCGATTCCCATACTTC.

The chain links TRBV2 to TRBJ2-2; TRBD2 matches at 7 bases. The CDR3 extends over 15 amino acids. Trimming took 8 bases from V and 1 from J; bases not matched to a gene: 7. Germline CDR1 SNHLY, CDR2 FYNNEI. Here the CDR3 DNA reads TGTGCCAGCTTATTCCAGCGGGGGAACACCGGGGAGCTGTTTTTT. This codes for CASLFQRGNTGELFF.

The chain has TRBV19 and TRBJ1-6; 9 bases map to TRBD1. Germline-derived CDR1 and CDR2 are LNHDA and SQIVND (reference sequence). CDR3 length: 15 residues. V shed 5 bases, J shed 13 bases, and the junction held 12 bases outside the gene matches. The CDR3 sequence is CASSPPGQGQRPLHF. The CDR3 nucleotides read TGTGCCAGTAGTCCACCGGGACAGGGCCAGAGGCCCCTCCACTTT. Combining the CDR3 with reference TRBV19 and TRBJ1-6 gives the whole variable domain DGGITQSPKYLFRKEGQNVTLSCEQNLNHDAMYWYRQDPGQGLRLIYYSQIVNDFQKGDIAEGYSVSREKKESFPLTVTSAQKNPTAFYLCASSPPGQGQRPLHFGNGTRLTVT.

This chain links TRBV5-5 with TRBJ1-2, with TRBD1 matching 8 bases. This CDR3 spans 14 amino acids. Trimming removed 1 base from V and 4 bases from J; junction bases left unmatched: 3. CDR1 is SGHKS, CDR2 YYEKEE, per germline (reference sequence). CDR3 bases: TGTGCCAGCAGCTTGCCAGGGGGCGTCTATGGCTACACCTTC. The encoded protein is CASSLPGGVYGYTF.

V gene TRBV7-9 combines with J gene TRBJ1-1; TRBD1 matches at 7 bases. J gave up 0 bases and V 5 bases, and 6 bases lay outside the gene matches. CDR3 length: 15 residues. Germline CDR1 reads SEHNR; CDR2 reads FQNEAQ (reference sequence). CDR3 region: CASSTSDRVNTEAFF. The CDR3 DNA follows: TGTGCCAGCAGCACCTCCGACAGGGTGAACACTGAAGCTTTCTTT.

The chain recombines TRBV29-1 with TRBJ2-3, with 9 bases lining up with TRBD1. Per the germline V gene, CDR1 is SQVTM and CDR2 is ANQGSEA. The CDR3 covers 14 residues. V trimming: 6 bases; J trimming: 5 bases; junction bases outside the gene matches: 9. The CDR3 reads CSVHTGGVGDTQYF. The CDR3 coding sequence is TGCAGCGTCCACACAGGGGGCGTTGGAGATACGCAGTATTTT.

The chain is built from TRBV5-4 and TRBJ2-7; 8 bases are a match to TRBD2. The ends lost 0 bases at V and 6 bases at J; junction bases unmatched: 8. The CDR3 has 15 residues. Germline loops: CDR1 SGHNT, CDR2 YYREEE (reference sequence). The chain's CDR3 is CASSLGGTRGIEQYF. CDR3 DNA sequence: TGTGCCAGCAGCTTGGGGGGGACTAGAGGAATCGAGCAGTACTTC.

The chain uses TRBV29-1 and TRBJ2-1, with TRBD1 identical over 10 bases. With V trimmed by 8 bases and J by 7 bases, 5 bases remained unmatched. Germline-derived CDR1 and CDR2 are SQVTM and ANQGSEA. The CDR3 has 12 amino acids. CDR3 sequence (DNA): TGCAGCAACCGGGACAGGGGTAATGAGCAGTTCTTC. This encodes CSNRDRGNEQFF.

V usage is TRBV29-1 and J usage is TRBJ1-2; 7 bases are shared with TRBD1. V was clipped by 4 bases and J by 7 bases; unmatched bases: 0. The length of the CDR3 is 10 residues. CDR1 and CDR2 from the germline V gene are SQVTM and ANQGSEA. The CDR3 DNA reads as TGCAGCGTTGGGACAGGTGGCTACACCTTC. This gives the protein CSVGTGGYTF.

This clone turned up a few times. The J gene is TRBJ2-7, the V gene TRBV9; TRBD1 matches 12 bases. The CDR3 sequence is 15 residues long. CDR1 and CDR2 (germline): SGDLS, YYNGEE. V shed 4 bases and J 3 bases; nucleotides not matched to a gene: 5. CDR3 in amino acids: CASSPGQGAFYEQYF. The DNA of the CDR3 is TGTGCCAGCAGCCCGGGACAGGGGGCCTTCTACGAGCAGTACTTC. The variable domain in full, completed from reference TRBV9 and TRBJ2-7, reads DSGVTQTPKHLITATGQRVTLRCSPRSGDLSVYWYQQSLDQGLQFLIQYYNGEERAKGNILERFSAQQFPDLHSELNLSSLELGDSALYFCASSPGQGAFYEQYFGPGTRLTVT.

The chain uses TRBV6-6 and TRBJ2-1; D is uncertain. V lost 5 bases and J lost 10, with 9 bases in between. The CDR3 extends over 11 amino acids. Per the germline V gene, CDR1 is MNHNY and CDR2 is SVGAGI (reference sequence). The DNA for the CDR3 is TGTGCCAGCAGTCCCTTTGGAGAGCAGTTCTTC. Translating it yields CASSPFGEQFF.

This clone was found once. The chain employs TRBV5-4 and TRBJ2-1, with 8 bases matching TRBD2. The ends lost 1 base at V and 7 bases at J; junction bases unmatched: 4. CDR3 length: 14 amino acids. CDR1 and CDR2 from the germline V gene are SGHNT and YYREEE (reference sequence). Here the CDR3 reads CASSLQGGGNEQFF. CDR3 in DNA: TGTGCCAGCAGCTTGCAGGGCGGGGGGAATGAGCAGTTCTTC.

This chain connects TRBV13 to TRBJ2-1; D perhaps matches TRBD2 (5 bases). The germline V gene encodes CDR1 PRHDT and CDR2 FYEKMQ (reference sequence). There are 14 residues in the CDR3. Trimming shortened V by 5 bases and J by 9 bases, and 17 bases separated the two germline ends. In nucleotides, the CDR3 is TGTGCCAGCAGCCGACGGACTCAGAGCGGTGAGCAGTTCTTC. It specifies CASSRRTQSGEQFF.

The chain uses TRBV11-2 and TRBJ1-5; D not certain. V was trimmed by 5 bases and J by 0 bases, leaving 14 bases between them. CDR1 is SGHAT and CDR2 is FQNNGV in the germline V gene. CDR3 length equals 16 residues. The CDR3: CASSQEGGLSNQPQHF. The CDR3 nucleotides are TGTGCCAGCAGCCAAGAAGGAGGACTTAGCAATCAGCCCCAGCATTTT.

The chain uses TRBV4-1 and TRBJ1-6; D is uncertain. V was pared by 0 bases and J by 9 bases, with 12 bases between. In germline, CDR1 is MGHRA, CDR2 YSYEKL. This CDR3 has 15 residues. In DNA, the CDR3 is TGCGCCAGCAGCCAAGATCGATCTAGGGTTTCACCCCTCCACTTT. Translating gives CASSQDRSRVSPLHF.

In the case of this clone: The same CDR3 is also encoded by other DNA sequences in this sample. The rearrangement uses TRBV29-1 and TRBJ1-1; D ambiguous. The length of the CDR3 is 11 residues. Germline V CDR1 and CDR2: SQVTM, ANQGSEA. V lost 4 bases to trimming and J lost 3 bases, with 6 bases between them. The DNA of the CDR3 is TGCAGCGTTGCGCGGGACACTGAAGCTTTCTTT. Translated, it gives CSVARDTEAFF.

The chain joins TRBV6-6 to TRBJ2-6; D is possibly TRBD1 (6 bases). This CDR3 is 16 amino acids long. Germline CDR1 is MNHNY and CDR2 is SVGAGI (reference sequence). V was cut by 6 bases and J by 2 bases, with 14 bases left in between. In DNA, the CDR3 is TGTGCCAGCAGCCCTCTGACAGGCCCTGGGGCCAACGTCCTGACTTTC. Translating it yields CASSPLTGPGANVLTF.

The chain has TRBV2 and TRBJ1-1; 8 nucleotides line up with TRBD1. CDR3 length: 14 amino acids. J gave up 6 bases and V 6 bases, and 9 bases lay outside the gene matches. Germline loops: CDR1 SNHLY, CDR2 FYNNEI. The CDR3 bases are TGTGCCAGCAGCCTTAGACAGGGGCTCTCTGAAGCTTTCTTT. It encodes CASSLRQGLSEAFF.

In its sample, this clone was seen a few times. V gene TRBV7-8 combines with J gene TRBJ1-2; 7 bases match TRBD1. The CDR3 length is 14 residues. Germline lookup yields CDR1 SGHVS and CDR2 FQNEAQ. Unmatched junction bases numbered 3, after V lost 5 bases and J lost 0 bases. The CDR3 nucleotides read TGTGCCAGCAGCCGGACAGGAGCTAACTATGGCTACACCTTC. Protein product: CASSRTGANYGYTF.

This chain connects TRBV27 to TRBJ2-5; unclear D gene. This CDR3 has 13 amino acids. The V and J ends lost 5 bases and 2 bases respectively, with 9 bases between them. Germline V gives CDR1 MNHEY, CDR2 SMNVEV (reference sequence). The CDR3 sequence is CASSRQSQETQYF. CDR3 nucleotides: TGTGCCAGCAGTCGGCAGTCGCAAGAGACCCAGTACTTC.

The chain is built from TRBV5-6 and TRBJ2-5; 9 bases line up with TRBD1. The germline V gene encodes CDR1 SGHDT and CDR2 YYEEEE. The CDR3 extends over 15 amino acids. Losses at the gene ends were 3 bases for V and 5 bases for J; bases not matched to a gene: 8. The CDR3 DNA reads as TGTGCCAGCAGCTCCGCTGACAGGGGGTACGAGACCCAGTACTTC. It translates to CASSSADRGYETQYF.

V usage is TRBV4-1 and J usage is TRBJ2-6; D is ambiguous. There are 17 residues in the CDR3. V lost 1 base and J 0 bases, leaving 10 bases between the germline ends. From germline, CDR1 is MGHRA and CDR2 YSYEKL. The CDR3 DNA reads as TGCGCCAGCAGCCAAGGAAGAGTCTTCTCTGGGGCCAACGTCCTGACTTTC. It specifies CASSQGRVFSGANVLTF.

This chain uses TRBV5-1 with TRBJ2-5; D unclear. Between the trimmed V and J ends, which lost 2 bases and 3 bases, there was a span of 2 bases. Looked up from germline, CDR1 is SGHRS and CDR2 is YFSETQ. The CDR3 length is 11 residues. The CDR3 coding sequence is TGCGCCAGCAGCTTTAAAGAGACCCAGTACTTC. It translates to CASSFKETQYF.

The chain recombines TRBV4-2 with TRBJ1-2; possible D gene TRBD1, 5 bases. The germline CDR1 and CDR2 sequences are LGHNA and YNFKEQ. With 0 bases removed from V and 4 bases from J, the gap between germline ends came to 12 bases. The CDR3 has 15 amino acids. The CDR3 here is CASSQDRGSFYGYTF. As DNA, the CDR3 is TGTGCCAGCAGCCAAGATCGGGGCTCGTTCTATGGCTACACCTTC.

This sequence joins TRBV7-8 and TRBJ1-5; the D is unclear. V lost 1 base and J 2 bases, leaving 9 bases between the germline ends. Germline lookup yields CDR1 SGHVS and CDR2 FQNEAQ. The CDR3 length is 15 residues. CDR3 bases: TGTGCCAGCAGCTTAGTAGTCCGGGGCAATCAGCCCCAGCATTTT. It yields the protein CASSLVVRGNQPQHF.

This clone was detected only once. V and J are TRBV7-6 and TRBJ1-1; a weak D match, TRBD1 (6 bases). Trimming took 4 bases from V and 6 from J, leaving 21 bases between them. The germline V gene has CDR1 SGHVS and CDR2 FNYEAQ. This CDR3 has 16 residues. This CDR3 reads CASSSVPQGRGSEAFF. The DNA for the CDR3 is TGTGCCAGCAGCTCCGTCCCACAGGGAAGGGGGTCTGAAGCTTTCTTT.

Turning to this clone: The conserved phenylalanine or tryptophan is not found at the CDR3 terminus, so this likely reflects a read error. The DNA is left out, because the CDR3 cannot be placed on it with certainty; the CDR3 is given as TCRdb lists it. The chain has TRBV6-6 and TRBJ1-4. The CDR3 length equals 9 residues, ends included. Looked up from germline, CDR1 is MNHNY and CDR2 is SVGAGI (reference sequence). The CDR3 reads CANSRGLIS.

The V gene is TRBV29-1, the J gene TRBJ1-2; no reliable D call. V was cut by 3 bases and J by 8 bases, with 10 bases left in between. Germline CDR1 and CDR2: SQVTM and ANQGSEA. The CDR3 runs to 11 residues. The CDR3 spells CSVEGSLGYTF. The CDR3 DNA reads as TGCAGCGTTGAGGGCAGTCTAGGCTACACCTTC.

This rearrangement joins TRBV6-5 to TRBJ2-5, with D unclear. The CDR3 runs to 14 residues. V shed 6 bases and J shed 3 bases, with 14 bases lying between them. Per the germline V gene, CDR1 is MNHEY and CDR2 is SVGAGI. This CDR3 reads CASSRRMSEETQYF. The CDR3 bases are TGTGCCAGCAGCCGACGAATGAGCGAAGAGACCCAGTACTTC.

The chain uses TRBV25-1 and TRBJ2-6; 7 nucleotides line up with TRBD2. The length of the CDR3 is 18 residues. The V gene's germline CDR1 is MGHDK and CDR2 SYGVNS. V shed 3 bases and J 1 base; nucleotides not matched to a gene: 9. In nucleotides, the CDR3 is TGTGCCAGCAGTGAGAAAGCGGGGAAACCATCTGGGGCCAACGTCCTGACTTTC. Translated: CASSEKAGKPSGANVLTF.